The sequence of this T cell receptor (beta chain) was determined in a study of cytomegalovirus exposure and HLA in healthy donors. CDR1 and CDR2 from the germline V gene are MNHNS and SASEGT. This CDR3 spans 13 amino acids. Trimming cost V 10 bases and J 1 base; bases outside gene matches: 6. Comments on this clone: The antigen remains unidentified.

The PCR employed 60 Vbeta primers together with 13 Jbeta primers. Assay: immunoSEQ multiplex PCR; the TCRdb copy retains only in-frame clones and omits some. The sample has some 150,000 clones; over 75% are singletons. Findings of the study overall: According to the study, roughly 160 TCR beta chains were cytomegalovirus-associated. Across all donors, roughly uniform sequencing depth was an assumption of the presence/absence analyses. Certain indistinguishable V segments, among them TRBV6-2 and TRBV6-3, were excluded. It was reported that the classifier diagnosed cytomegalovirus status with high specificity and sensitivity in both the original and validation cohorts.

The sequence derives from a woman aged 25-40 years in good health and CMV-seronegative. The chain uses TRBV6-1 and TRBJ2-5; 7 bases match TRBD2. Specimen: PBMCs. The CDR3 DNA follows: TGTGCCACAAGCGGGGAACCCCAAGAGACCCAGTACTTC. Its protein product is CATSGEPQETQYF.